The 21 T cell receptor beta chains reported below all come from one sample, sequenced in a study of T cell changes during pregnancy in multiple sclerosis. Method: immunoSEQ multiplex PCR; TCRdb's copy keeps in-frame clones and lacks some. This sample yields tens of thousands of clones, of which around 88% are seen a single time; approximately 0.69% belongs to the top ten. The input for sequencing was CD4+ T cells from peripheral blood mononuclear cells, taken in the first trimester of pregnancy. Receptors originate from a female donor in good health, enrolled as a control in a pregnancy study.

J is TRBJ2-7 and V is TRBV21-1; the table names TRBD2, a call not compared with the DNA. TRBV21-1 is a pseudogene locus. The CDR3 covers 15 residues. The CDR3 loop is CASSPTAAEFYEQYF. The CDR3 nucleotides are TGTGCCAGCAGCCCGACCGCGGCAGAATTCTACGAGCAGTACTTC.

This clone was counted between two and nine times. The J gene is TRBJ1-1, the V gene TRBV9; a weak D match, TRBD1 (5 bases). Germline CDR1 SGDLS, CDR2 YYNGEE. Trimming stripped 1 base from V and 1 base from J, with 8 bases between. The CDR3 totals 14 residues. The CDR3 loop is CASSVWGENTEAFF. The CDR3 DNA reads as TGTGCCAGCAGCGTATGGGGGGAGAACACTGAAGCTTTCTTT. The whole variable domain, filled in from reference TRBV9 and TRBJ1-1, reads DSGVTQTPKHLITATGQRVTLRCSPRSGDLSVYWYQQSLDQGLQFLIQYYNGEERAKGNILERFSAQQFPDLHSELNLSSLELGDSALYFCASSVWGENTEAFFGQGTRLTVV.

The rearrangement joins TRBV27 to TRBJ2-7; D may be TRBD1 (6 bases). Germline lookup yields CDR1 MNHEY and CDR2 SMNVEV (reference sequence). The CDR3 covers 14 residues. V lost 9 bases to trimming and J lost 9 bases, with 24 bases between them. CDR3 in DNA: TGTGCCAGTTGGGGGCAGGGTAGGGTTTCGAGGCAGTACTTC. Translating it yields CASWGQGRVSRQYF.

This clone was detected a few times. This sequence joins TRBV9 and TRBJ2-5; 8 nucleotides line up with TRBD2. Germline loops: CDR1 SGDLS, CDR2 YYNGEE. The CDR3 covers 17 residues. V was clipped by 0 bases and J by 1 base; unmatched bases: 8. Written as DNA, the CDR3 is TGTGCCAGCAGCGTAGGTCTGGAGCGGGGGCTCCAAGAGACCCAGTACTTC. Encoded protein: CASSVGLERGLQETQYF.

The chain links TRBV7-8 to TRBJ1-1; D remains ambiguous. The length of the CDR3 is 17 residues. The germline CDR1 and CDR2 sequences are SGHVS and FQNEAQ. Trimming took off 0 bases at V and 5 bases at J, with 19 bases between the two ends. CDR3 protein: CASSLARFDPGTTEAFF. Here the CDR3 DNA reads TGTGCCAGCAGCTTAGCGCGTTTCGACCCAGGAACGACTGAAGCTTTCTTT.

This clone has just a few counts. The chain carries TRBV7-2 and TRBJ1-1; D call uncertain. The CDR3 is 13 amino acids. Germline values: CDR1 SGHTA, CDR2 FQGNSA. V was pared by 1 base and J by 5 bases, with 8 bases between. This chain's CDR3 is CASSLERQTEAFF. CDR3 bases: TGTGCCAGCAGCTTAGAGAGGCAAACTGAAGCTTTCTTT. Full variable domain (rest looked up from reference TRBV7-2 and TRBJ1-1): GAGVSQSPSNKVTEKGKDVELRCDPISGHTALYWYRQSLGQGLEFLIYFQGNSAPDKSGLPSDRFSAERTGGSVSTLTIQRTQQEDSAVYLCASSLERQTEAFFGQGTRLTVV.

The CDR3 sequence is CASSLQAAEAFF. The CDR3 DNA reads as TGTGCCAGCAGCCTACAGGCGGCTGAAGCTTTCTTT. The chain is built from TRBV7-9 and TRBJ1-1; D may be TRBD1 (5 bases). Trimming stripped 5 bases from V and 6 bases from J, with 10 bases between. The germline CDR1 and CDR2 sequences are SEHNR and FQNEAQ (reference sequence). CDR3 length: 12 residues.

The V call is TRBV5-8, the J call TRBJ2-3, with 7 bases that match TRBD1. Looked up from germline, CDR1 is SGHTS and CDR2 is YDEGEE. The ends lost 3 bases at V and 1 base at J; junction bases unmatched: 8. The CDR3 totals 16 residues. The CDR3 DNA reads TGTGCCAGCAGCTCGCGGACAGGACAACGCACAGATACGCAGTATTTT. This codes for CASSSRTGQRTDTQYF.

The chain employs TRBV5-1 and TRBJ1-1; TRBD1 might be the D (6 bases). Trimming took 7 bases from V and 1 from J, leaving 11 bases between them. Germline lookup yields CDR1 SGHRS and CDR2 YFSETQ. The CDR3 contains 13 residues. The CDR3 here is CASGQTGNTEAFF. The CDR3 DNA sequence: TGCGCCAGCGGACAGACAGGGAACACTGAAGCTTTCTTT.

The chain links TRBV5-4 to TRBJ2-3; 13 positions match TRBD2. This CDR3 has 16 residues. Germline loops: CDR1 SGHNT, CDR2 YYREEE (reference sequence). The V and J ends lost 4 bases and 2 bases, in that order; junction bases with no gene match: 4. The CDR3 DNA follows: TGTGCCAGCAGCCTACTAGCGGGGGGGGTCACAGATACGCAGTATTTT. It is translated as CASSLLAGGVTDTQYF.

CDR3 protein: CASTTQLGPGDGYTF. As DNA, the CDR3 is TGTGCCAGCACCACCCAGCTAGGCCCGGGGGATGGCTACACCTTC. V usage is TRBV6-6 and J usage is TRBJ1-2, with TRBD1 as a possible D gene (5 bases). This CDR3 is built from 15 residues. Germline CDR1 is MNHNY and CDR2 is SVGAGI (reference sequence). The V and J ends lost 7 bases and 6 bases respectively, with 21 bases between them.

The gene calls are TRBV6-6 and TRBJ1-2; D perhaps matches TRBD1 (6 bases). With 6 bases removed from V and 3 bases from J, the gap between germline ends came to 14 bases. CDR3 length: 14 residues. CDR1 and CDR2 from the germline V gene are MNHNY and SVGAGI (reference sequence). The CDR3 DNA reads as TGTGCCAGCAGACCCTCCCAGGGGCACTATGGCTACACCTTC. Its translation is CASRPSQGHYGYTF.

J is TRBJ1-6 and V is TRBV5-4; 7 bases line up with TRBD1. In germline, CDR1 is SGHNT, CDR2 YYREEE (reference sequence). V gave up 5 bases and J gave up 3 bases; unmatched junction bases: 2. This CDR3 comprises 14 residues. The CDR3 region is CASSRTGYNSPLHF. CDR3 sequence (DNA): TGTGCCAGCAGTCGGACAGGCTATAATTCACCCCTCCACTTT.

This clone was seen a single time. The chain joins TRBV14 to TRBJ1-6; TRBD1 matches at 11 bases. Germline CDR1 reads SGHDN; CDR2 reads FVKESK. V was clipped by 5 bases and J by 7 bases; unmatched bases: 16. This CDR3 comprises 19 residues. CDR3 nucleotide sequence: TGTGCCAGCAGCGACTTCCCCGGGACAGGGGGTTTTGGAAATTCACCCCTCCACTTT. It translates to CASSDFPGTGGFGNSPLHF.

V is TRBV14 and J is TRBJ2-7; D not certain. The germline gives CDR1 SGHDN, CDR2 FVKESK. V shed 6 bases and J shed 6 bases, with 9 bases lying between them. The CDR3 consists of 11 residues. The CDR3 is CASSRGIEQYF. In nucleotides, the CDR3 is TGTGCCAGCAGTCGAGGAATCGAGCAGTACTTC.

This chain's CDR3 is CASSLGYTGGRTDTQYF. CDR3 DNA: TGCGCCAGCAGCCTCGGATACACAGGGGGTAGGACAGATACGCAGTATTTT. The chain has TRBV4-1 and TRBJ2-3; TRBD1 aligns across 8 bases. V lost 4 bases, J lost 3 bases, and 12 bases stayed unmatched. Germline CDR1 and CDR2: MGHRA and YSYEKL. The CDR3 is 17 amino acids.

The CDR3 region is CASSISPVREQFF. The DNA for the CDR3 is TGTGCCAGCAGCATATCCCCGGTTCGGGAGCAGTTCTTC. This chain connects TRBV14 to TRBJ2-1; D call uncertain. Germline V lookup: CDR1 SGHDN, CDR2 FVKESK. V dropped 5 bases and J dropped 10 bases, with 15 bases sitting between them. The CDR3 is made up of 13 amino acids.

The chain couples TRBV10-3 to TRBJ2-3; 11 nucleotides align to TRBD2. V dropped 8 bases and J dropped 4; count of bases not matched to a gene: 5. This CDR3 is 14 amino acids long. CDR1 and CDR2 (germline): ENHRY, SYGVKD. The DNA of the CDR3 is TGTGCCATCGGTAGCGGGGGGGCGGCAGATACGCAGTATTTT. It translates to CAIGSGGAADTQYF.

In its sample, this clone was seen once. The rearrangement links TRBV28 to TRBJ2-7, with 11 bases fitting TRBD2. The CDR3 contains 15 residues. V lost 6 bases to trimming and J lost 7 bases; unmatched junction nucleotides: 11. Germline V gene sequence: CDR1 MDHEN, CDR2 SYDVKM. The CDR3 DNA sequence: TGTGCCAGCAGCCTTTGGCTAGCGGGGGGTTTGGAGCAGTACTTC. Translation: CASSLWLAGGLEQYF.

V and J are TRBV7-2 and TRBJ1-2; D is ambiguous. From germline, CDR1 is SGHTA and CDR2 FQGNSA. CDR3 length: 14 amino acids. The V end lost 0 bases, the J end lost 1 base, and 6 bases lay between the germline ends. The CDR3 DNA follows: TGTGCCAGCAGCTTAGCCGGGGATAACTATGGCTACACCTTC. Its translation: CASSLAGDNYGYTF.

This chain links TRBV6-1 with TRBJ2-2; 7 bases match TRBD2. The CDR3 covers 15 residues. From germline, CDR1 is MNHNS and CDR2 SASEGT. The ends lost 4 bases at V and 2 bases at J; junction bases unmatched: 4. In DNA form, the CDR3 reads TGTGCCAGCAGTGTTTCGGGACTAAACACCGGGGAGCTGTTTTTT. Its protein is CASSVSGLNTGELFF.